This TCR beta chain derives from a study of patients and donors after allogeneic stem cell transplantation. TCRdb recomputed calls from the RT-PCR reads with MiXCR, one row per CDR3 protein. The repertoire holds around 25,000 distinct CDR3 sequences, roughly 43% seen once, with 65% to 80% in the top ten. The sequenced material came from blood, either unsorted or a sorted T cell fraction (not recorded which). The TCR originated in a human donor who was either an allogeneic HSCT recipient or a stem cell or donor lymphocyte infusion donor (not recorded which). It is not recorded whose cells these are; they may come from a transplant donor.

CDR3 protein: CASSHLTEAFF. The DNA of the CDR3 is TGTGCCAGCAGCCACCTCACTGAAGCTTTCTTT. The chain links TRBV6-5 to TRBJ1-1; D remains unclear. V was clipped by 6 bases and J by 4 bases, with 6 bases between them. This CDR3 region has 11 residues. Per the germline V gene, CDR1 is MNHEY and CDR2 is SVGAGI.